These 10 T cell receptor beta chains were sequenced from one sample in a study of blood T cell repertoires in COVID-19. Generated by immunoSEQ multiplex PCR, the TCRdb table keeps only in-frame clones and is missing some. The data hold around 140,000 clones, with approximately 84% observed a single time. Input material: peripheral blood. All receptors derive from a woman over 75 with acute or convalescent COVID-19.

V usage is TRBV6-5 and J usage is TRBJ1-6; TRBD1 matches 8 bases. The V gene end was trimmed by 4 bases and the J gene end by 9 bases; junction bases not matched to a gene: 5. CDR1 is MNHEY, CDR2 SVGAGI, per germline. This CDR3 is 14 amino acids long. CDR3 DNA: TGTGCCAGCAGTTGGGGACAGGAAGGTTCACCCCTCCACTTT. Protein sequence: CASSWGQEGSPLHF.

The CDR3 bases are TGCGCCAGACTACAGACAGGGGGCAAGGGCTATGGCTACACCTTC. This gives the protein CARLQTGGKGYGYTF. The chain uses TRBV5-1 and TRBJ1-2; 10 bases match TRBD1. The V gene's germline CDR1 is SGHRS and CDR2 YFSETQ. J gave up 4 bases and V 8 bases, and 11 bases lay outside the gene matches. This CDR3 is built from 15 residues.

The chain has TRBV5-4 and TRBJ2-4; a possible D gene is TRBD1 (6 bases). CDR1 is SGHNT and CDR2 is YYREEE in the germline V gene (reference sequence). V dropped 0 bases and J dropped 7 bases, with 11 bases sitting between them. The CDR3 loop spans 14 amino acids. The CDR3 loop reads CASSLEGVRNIQYF. CDR3 nucleotide sequence: TGTGCCAGCAGCTTGGAGGGGGTGAGGAACATTCAGTACTTC.

J is TRBJ2-7 and V is TRBV7-2; 11 nucleotides agree with TRBD2. This CDR3 spans 15 amino acids. Germline assignment: CDR1 SGHTA and CDR2 FQGNSA. Trimming removed 1 base from V and 6 bases from J; junction bases left unmatched: 5. The CDR3 DNA reads TGTGCCAGCAGCTTAGACTGGCTAGCGGGAGGCGAGCAGTACTTC. Translating it yields CASSLDWLAGGEQYF.

This chain joins TRBV7-2 and TRBJ1-2, with 9 bases identical to TRBD1. CDR3 length equals 14 residues. Germline CDR1 reads SGHTA; CDR2 reads FQGNSA. The V and J ends lost 1 base and 8 bases, in that order; junction bases with no gene match: 5. CDR3 sequence (DNA): TGTGCCAGCAGCTTAGAGGGACAGGGCAGGGGCTACACCTTC. Protein sequence: CASSLEGQGRGYTF.

This clone was picked up one time. V is TRBV18 and J is TRBJ1-2; no reliable D call. Germline loops: CDR1 KGHSH, CDR2 LQKENI. The CDR3 totals 15 residues. Trimming removed 0 bases at V and 4 bases at J, with 12 bases between. This chain's CDR3 is CASSPPRQEGYGYTF. CDR3 nucleotide sequence: TGTGCCAGCTCACCACCCAGGCAGGAAGGCTATGGCTACACCTTC.

The gene calls are TRBV28 and TRBJ2-1; the match to TRBD2 covers 12 bases. J gave up 10 bases and V 4 bases, and 2 bases lay outside the gene matches. This CDR3 region has 13 residues. CDR1 is MDHEN, CDR2 SYDVKM, per germline. The CDR3 nucleotides are TGTGCCAGCAGTTACGGACTAGCGGGAGAGCAGTTCTTC. Protein sequence: CASSYGLAGEQFF.

The V call is TRBV5-1, the J call TRBJ1-1, with 9 bases lining up with TRBD1. After removal of 3 bases from V and 9 bases from J, the junction contained 6 bases not matched to a gene. Germline V lookup: CDR1 SGHRS, CDR2 YFSETQ. This CDR3 has 13 amino acids. The CDR3 loop is CASSSGQGAQAFF. The CDR3 DNA follows: TGCGCCAGCAGCTCGGGACAGGGAGCCCAAGCTTTCTTT.

This clone was seen just once. The gene calls are TRBV7-8 and TRBJ2-3; 9 bases agree with TRBD2. The germline V gene has CDR1 SGHVS and CDR2 FQNEAQ. J was trimmed by 2 bases and V by 6 bases; bases with no gene match: 6. The CDR3 length is 15 residues. CDR3 coding DNA: TGTGCCAGCAGAAGCCTAGCGGGGTACACAGATACGCAGTATTTT. This translates into CASRSLAGYTDTQYF.

The V and J genes are TRBV30 and TRBJ1-4; 11 positions match TRBD1. The CDR3 is made up of 17 amino acids. Trimming at V came to 0 bases and at J to 5 bases, leaving 8 bases not matched to a gene. Germline-derived CDR1 and CDR2 are GTSNPN and SVGIG (reference sequence). The CDR3 reads CAWSVPLDRGRNEKLFF. The CDR3 DNA sequence: TGTGCCTGGAGTGTACCCTTGGACAGGGGGCGCAATGAAAAACTGTTTTTT. The entire variable domain, with the rest obtained from reference TRBV30 and TRBJ1-4, is as follows: SQTIHQWPATLVQPVGSPLSLECTVEGTSNPNLYWYRQAAGRGLQLLFYSVGIGQISSEVPQNLSASRPQDRQFILSSKKLLLSDSGFYLCAWSVPLDRGRNEKLFFGSGTQLSVL.